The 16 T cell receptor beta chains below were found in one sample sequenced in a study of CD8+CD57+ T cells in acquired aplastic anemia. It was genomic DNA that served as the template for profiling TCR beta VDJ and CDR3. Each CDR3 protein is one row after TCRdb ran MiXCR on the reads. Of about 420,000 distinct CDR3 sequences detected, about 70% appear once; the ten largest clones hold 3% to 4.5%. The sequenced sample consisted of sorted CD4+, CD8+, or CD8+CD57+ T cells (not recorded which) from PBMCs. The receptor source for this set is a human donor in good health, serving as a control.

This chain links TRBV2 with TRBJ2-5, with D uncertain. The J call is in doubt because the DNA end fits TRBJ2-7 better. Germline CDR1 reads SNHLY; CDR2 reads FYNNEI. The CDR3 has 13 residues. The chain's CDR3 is CASSDDSIYEQYF. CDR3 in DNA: TGTGCCAGCAGTGATGACTCAATCTACGAGCAGTACTTC.

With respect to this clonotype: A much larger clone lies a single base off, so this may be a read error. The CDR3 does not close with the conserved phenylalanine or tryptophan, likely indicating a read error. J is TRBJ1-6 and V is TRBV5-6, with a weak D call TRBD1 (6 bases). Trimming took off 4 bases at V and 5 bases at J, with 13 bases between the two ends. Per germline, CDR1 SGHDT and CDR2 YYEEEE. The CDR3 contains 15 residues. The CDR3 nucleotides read TGTGCCAGCAGCCAAAAAAGGGGGGATAATTCACCCCTCCACTGT. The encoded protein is CASSQKRGDNSPLHC.

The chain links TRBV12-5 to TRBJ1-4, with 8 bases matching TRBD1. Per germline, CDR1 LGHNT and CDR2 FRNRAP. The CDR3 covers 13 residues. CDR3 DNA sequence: TGTGCCAGCAGTTCGGACAGGGACGAAAAACTGTTTTTT. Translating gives CASSSDRDEKLFF.

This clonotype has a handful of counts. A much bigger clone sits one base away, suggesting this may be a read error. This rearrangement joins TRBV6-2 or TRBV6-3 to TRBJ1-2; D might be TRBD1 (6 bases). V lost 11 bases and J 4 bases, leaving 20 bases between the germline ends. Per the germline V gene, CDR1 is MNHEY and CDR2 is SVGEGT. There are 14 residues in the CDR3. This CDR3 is CAATGRGTRYGYTF. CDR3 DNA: TGTGCCGCTACGGGTCGGGGGACACGCTATGGCTACACCTTC.

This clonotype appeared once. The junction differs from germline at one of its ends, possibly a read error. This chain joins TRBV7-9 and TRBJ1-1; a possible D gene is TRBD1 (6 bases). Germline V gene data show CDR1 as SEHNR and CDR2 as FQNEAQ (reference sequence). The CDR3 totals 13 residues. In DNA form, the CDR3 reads TGTGCCAGCAGAACAGACAGGAACACTGAAGCTTTGTTT. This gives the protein CASRTDRNTEALF.

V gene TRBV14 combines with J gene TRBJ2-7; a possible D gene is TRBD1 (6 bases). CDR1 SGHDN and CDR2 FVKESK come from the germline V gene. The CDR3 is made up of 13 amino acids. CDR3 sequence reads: CASSAGVYTVGSV. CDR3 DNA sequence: TGTGCCAGCAGCGCAGGGGTCTACACCGTCGGTTCGGTC.

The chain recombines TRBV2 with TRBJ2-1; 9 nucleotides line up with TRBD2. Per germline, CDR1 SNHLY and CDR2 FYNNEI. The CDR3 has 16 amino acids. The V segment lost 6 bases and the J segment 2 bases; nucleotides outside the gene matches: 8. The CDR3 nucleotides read TGTGCCAGCAGGGGAGTGGCTAGCGGGACCTACAATGAGCAGTTCTTC. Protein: CASRGVASGTYNEQFF.

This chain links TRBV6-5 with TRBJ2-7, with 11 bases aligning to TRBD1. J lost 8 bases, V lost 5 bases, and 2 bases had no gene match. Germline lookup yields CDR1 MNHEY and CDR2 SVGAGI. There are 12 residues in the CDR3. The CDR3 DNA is TGTGCCAGCAGTCGGGACAGGGGGAAGCAGTACTTC. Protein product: CASSRDRGKQYF.

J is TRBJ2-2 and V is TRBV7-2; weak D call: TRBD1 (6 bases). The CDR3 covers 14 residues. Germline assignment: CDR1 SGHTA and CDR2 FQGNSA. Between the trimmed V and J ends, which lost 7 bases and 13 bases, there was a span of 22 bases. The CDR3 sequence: CASKGPGDTPSLFF. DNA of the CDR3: TGTGCCAGCAAGGGACCAGGGGACACACCTTCGCTGTTTTTT. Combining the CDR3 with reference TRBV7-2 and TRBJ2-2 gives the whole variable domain GAGVSQSPSNKVTEKGKDVELRCDPISGHTALYWYRQSLGQGLEFLIYFQGNSAPDKSGLPSDRFSAERTGGSVSTLTIQRTQQEDSAVYLCASKGPGDTPSLFFGEGSRLTVL.

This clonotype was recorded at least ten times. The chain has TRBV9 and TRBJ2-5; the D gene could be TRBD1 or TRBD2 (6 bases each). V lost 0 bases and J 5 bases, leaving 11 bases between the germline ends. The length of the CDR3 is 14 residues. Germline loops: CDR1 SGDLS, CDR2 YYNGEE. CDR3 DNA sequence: TGTGCCAGCAGCGTAGAGGGGGGCTCCGAGACCCAGTACTTC. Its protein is CASSVEGGSETQYF. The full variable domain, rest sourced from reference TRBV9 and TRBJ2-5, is DSGVTQTPKHLITATGQRVTLRCSPRSGDLSVYWYQQSLDQGLQFLIQYYNGEERAKGNILERFSAQQFPDLHSELNLSSLELGDSALYFCASSVEGGSETQYFGPGTRLLVL.

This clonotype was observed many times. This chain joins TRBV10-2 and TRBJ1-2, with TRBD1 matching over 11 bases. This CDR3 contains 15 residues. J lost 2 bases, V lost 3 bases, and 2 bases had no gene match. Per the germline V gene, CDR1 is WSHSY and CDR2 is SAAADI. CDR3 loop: CASSDGTGGNYGYTF. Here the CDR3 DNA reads TGCGCCAGCAGTGACGGGACAGGGGGGAACTATGGCTACACCTTC.

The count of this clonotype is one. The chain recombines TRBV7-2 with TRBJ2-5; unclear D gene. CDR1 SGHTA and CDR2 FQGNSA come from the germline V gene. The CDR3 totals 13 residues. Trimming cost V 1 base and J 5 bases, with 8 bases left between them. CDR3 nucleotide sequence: TGTGCCAGCAGCTTAGTCCACCGGGAGACCCAGTACTTC. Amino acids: CASSLVHRETQYF.

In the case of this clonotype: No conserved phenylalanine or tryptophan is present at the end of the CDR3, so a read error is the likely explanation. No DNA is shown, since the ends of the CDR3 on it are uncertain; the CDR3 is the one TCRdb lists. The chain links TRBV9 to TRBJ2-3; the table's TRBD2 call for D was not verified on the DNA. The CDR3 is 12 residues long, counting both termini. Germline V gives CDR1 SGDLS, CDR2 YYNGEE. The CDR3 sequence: CASSEAPGKGSY.

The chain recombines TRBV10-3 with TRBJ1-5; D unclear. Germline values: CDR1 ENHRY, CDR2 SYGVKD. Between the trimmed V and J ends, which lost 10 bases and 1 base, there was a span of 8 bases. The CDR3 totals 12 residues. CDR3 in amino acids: CATRGSNQPQHF. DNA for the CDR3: TGTGCCACCCGAGGGAGCAATCAGCCCCAGCATTTT.

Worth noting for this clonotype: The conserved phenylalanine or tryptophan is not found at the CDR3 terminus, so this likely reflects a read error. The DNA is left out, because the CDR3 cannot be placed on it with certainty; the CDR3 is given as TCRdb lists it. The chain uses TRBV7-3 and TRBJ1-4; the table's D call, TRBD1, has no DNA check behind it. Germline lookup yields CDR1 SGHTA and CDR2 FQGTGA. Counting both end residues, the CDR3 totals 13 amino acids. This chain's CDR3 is CASSLGENPYNEQ.

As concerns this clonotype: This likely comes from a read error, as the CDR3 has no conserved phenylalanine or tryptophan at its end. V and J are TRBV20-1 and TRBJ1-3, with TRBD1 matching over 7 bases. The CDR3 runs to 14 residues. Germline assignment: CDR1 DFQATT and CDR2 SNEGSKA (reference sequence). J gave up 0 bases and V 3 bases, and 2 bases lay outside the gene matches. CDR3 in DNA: TGCAGTGCTAGGCAGGGGGACTCTGGAAACACCATATATTCT. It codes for CSARQGDSGNTIYS.